Presented here are 5 T cell receptor beta chains from one specimen sequenced in a study of T cell responses to AZD1222 COVID-19 vaccine. Repertoires were generated with immunoSEQ multiplex PCR, while TCRdb's copy carries only in-frame clones and drops some. The table lists 90,000 to 100,000 clones, roughly 85% of them singletons. The sample in question was peripheral blood, obtained 28 days after the second AZD1222 dose. The receptors were gathered from an adult who received the AZD1222 COVID-19 vaccine.

CDR3 protein: CASSLSTGDTQYF. CDR3 bases: TGTGCCAGCAGCCTCTCAACGGGGGATACGCAGTATTTT. The chain couples TRBV7-2 to TRBJ2-3; the D gene is possibly TRBD2 (5 bases). V dropped 5 bases and J dropped 6 bases, with 12 bases sitting between them. Germline V gives CDR1 SGHTA, CDR2 FQGNSA. The CDR3 is 13 residues long.

V and J are TRBV5-1 and TRBJ1-3, with D hard to call. CDR1 is SGHRS, CDR2 YFSETQ, per germline. The germline V and J ends were trimmed by 0 bases and 5 bases, with 6 bases remaining between them. The CDR3 consists of 13 residues. The CDR3, as DNA: TGCGCCAGCAGCTTGGACCCACGAAACACCATATATTTT. Translating gives CASSLDPRNTIYF.

This CDR3 is CASSHRREQYF. In nucleotides, the CDR3 is TGTGCCAGCAGCCACCGCCGGGAGCAGTACTTC. The V gene is TRBV3-1 (or the pseudogene TRBV3-2), the J gene TRBJ2-7; no reliable D call. Germline assignment: CDR1 LGHDT and CDR2 YNNKEL (reference sequence). V lost 3 bases to trimming and J lost 7 bases, with 7 bases between them. The CDR3 has 11 amino acids.

The genes are TRBV3-1 (or the pseudogene TRBV3-2) and TRBJ1-4; maybe TRBD1 (5 bases). The V end lost 3 bases, the J end lost 8 bases, and 22 bases lay between the germline ends. This CDR3 is built from 17 residues. Germline V lookup: CDR1 LGHDT, CDR2 YNNKEL (reference sequence). CDR3 protein: CASSHAIRGATREKLFF. CDR3 nucleotides: TGTGCCAGCAGCCATGCTATACGAGGGGCCACTCGGGAAAAACTGTTTTTT.

V usage is TRBV4-3 and J usage is TRBJ1-2; maybe TRBD1 (5 bases). Germline lookup yields CDR1 LGHNA and CDR2 YSLEER. V was shortened by 3 bases and J by 4 bases, with 21 bases between the two germline ends. The CDR3 has 17 residues. In nucleotides, the CDR3 is TGCGCCAGCAGCCAGGAGAATCGACAGCTTTCCAGCTATGGCTACACCTTC. It specifies CASSQENRQLSSYGYTF.